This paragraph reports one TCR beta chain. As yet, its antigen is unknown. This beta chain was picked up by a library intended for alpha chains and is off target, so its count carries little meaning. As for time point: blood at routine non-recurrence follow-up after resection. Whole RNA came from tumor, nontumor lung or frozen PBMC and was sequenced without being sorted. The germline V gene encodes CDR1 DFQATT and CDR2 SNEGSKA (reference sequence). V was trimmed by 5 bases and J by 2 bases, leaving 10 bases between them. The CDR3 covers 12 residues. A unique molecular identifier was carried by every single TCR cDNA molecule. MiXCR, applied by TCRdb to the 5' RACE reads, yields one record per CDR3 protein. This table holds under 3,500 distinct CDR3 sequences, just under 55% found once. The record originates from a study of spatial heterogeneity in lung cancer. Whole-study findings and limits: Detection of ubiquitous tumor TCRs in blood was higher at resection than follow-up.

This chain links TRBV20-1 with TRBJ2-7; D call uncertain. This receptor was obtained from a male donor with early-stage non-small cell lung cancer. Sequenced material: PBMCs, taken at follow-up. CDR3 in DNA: TGCAGTGCTCGGGCTGGGACCTACGAGCAGTACTTC. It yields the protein CSARAGTYEQYF.